Listed below are T cell receptor beta chains from one sample, sequenced in a study of T cell responses to AZD1222 COVID-19 vaccine. The method was immunoSEQ multiplex PCR; TCRdb's version includes in-frame clones alone and lacks a portion of them. The sample lists approximately 100,000 clones; around 87% were seen once. The sample here was peripheral blood, taken 28 days after the second AZD1222 dose. The receptors derive from an adult who received the AZD1222 COVID-19 vaccine. Each CDR3 is given with its conserved first and last residue. Fields, in order: D gene, CDR3 length, clone size, V gene, J gene, CDR3 protein, CDR3 DNA. A D gene is named only where the DNA matches it firmly. Expanded clones get a size class; other rows say once, few or many, or leave the size out.

>TRBD2|18|NA|TRBV4-1|TRBJ2-2
CASSFRLAGGRGTGELFF
TGCGCCAGCAGCTTCCGACTCGCGGGGGGGCGAGGGACCGGGGAGCTGTTTTTT
>NA|13|NA|TRBV19|TRBJ2-4
CATAGAAKNIQYF
TGTGCCACGGCCGGGGCCGCCAAAAACATTCAGTACTTC
>TRBD2|15|NA|TRBV27|TRBJ2-1
CASFGLAGIYNEQFF
TGTGCCAGCTTCGGACTAGCGGGTATCTACAATGAGCAGTTCTTC
>NA|16|NA|TRBV4-3|TRBJ2-5
CASSQAPTGGQETQYF
TGCGCCAGCAGCCAAGCCCCAACGGGCGGACAAGAGACCCAGTACTTC
>NA|16|NA|TRBV3-1/TRBV3-2|TRBJ1-2
CASSQDKTTRAYGYTF
TGTGCCAGCAGCCAAGATAAGACGACAAGGGCCTATGGCTACACCTTC
>NA|14|NA|TRBV4-3|TRBJ2-3
CASSQDLLTDTQYF
TGCGCCAGCAGCCAAGACCTTCTCACAGATACGCAGTATTTT
>TRBD1|15|NA|TRBV9|TRBJ2-5
CASSEKRGPGETQYF
TGTGCCAGCAGCGAGAAGAGGGGGCCAGGAGAGACCCAGTACTTC
>NA|14|NA|TRBV19|TRBJ2-1
CASSMRGGPNEQFF
TGTGCCAGTAGTATGAGAGGAGGGCCAAATGAGCAGTTCTTC
>NA|13|NA|TRBV7-3|TRBJ2-3
CASSLKGPDTQYF
TGTGCCAGCAGCTTAAAAGGTCCAGATACGCAGTATTTT
>NA|17|NA|TRBV28|TRBJ2-3
CASNPGDWRHYTDTQYF
TGTGCCAGCAACCCTGGGGACTGGCGCCACTACACAGATACGCAGTATTTT
>NA|13|NA|TRBV7-2|TRBJ2-7
CASSWDLDYEQYF
TGTGCCAGCAGCTGGGACCTTGACTACGAGCAGTACTTC
>NA|15|NA|TRBV24-1|TRBJ1-5
CATSVLEGNNQPQHF
TGTGCCACCAGTGTTCTAGAGGGGAACAATCAGCCCCAGCATTTT
>TRBD1|16|NA|TRBV11-3|TRBJ2-2
CASRRTGPSNTGELFF
TGTGCCAGCAGACGGACAGGGCCCTCGAACACCGGGGAGCTGTTTTTT
>NA|13|NA|TRBV28|TRBJ1-2
CASSHQLGNGYTF
TGTGCCAGCAGCCATCAGCTTGGAAATGGCTACACCTTC
>TRBD1|15|NA|TRBV3-1/TRBV3-2|TRBJ2-7
CASSQGGGSRRHQYF
TGTGCCAGCAGCCAAGGAGGGGGCAGCCGTAGGCATCAGTACTTC
>NA|13|NA|TRBV6-5|TRBJ1-3
CASSRNSGNTIYF
TGTGCCAGCAGTAGGAACTCTGGAAACACCATATATTTT
>TRBD2|16|NA|TRBV7-9|TRBJ2-1
CASSLALAGSYNEQFF
TGTGCCAGCAGCTTAGCCCTAGCGGGGTCCTACAATGAGCAGTTCTTC
>NA|10|NA|TRBV20-1|TRBJ2-3
CSASLDTQYF
TGCAGTGCTAGTCTAGATACGCAGTATTTT
>NA|13|NA|TRBV12-3/TRBV12-4|TRBJ2-1
CASSGTYGLEQFF
TGTGCCAGCAGTGGGACCTACGGTCTCGAGCAGTTCTTC
>TRBD2|13|NA|TRBV2|TRBJ2-7
CASARDYSSEQYF
TGTGCCAGCGCTCGGGACTATTCCTCCGAGCAGTACTTC
>NA|13|NA|TRBV10-3|TRBJ2-7
CAISVGDGYEQYF
TGTGCCATCAGTGTTGGGGACGGTTACGAGCAGTACTTC
>NA|15|NA|TRBV9|TRBJ2-7
CASSVSPGAVGEQYF
TGTGCCAGCAGCGTAAGTCCGGGAGCGGTTGGCGAGCAGTACTTC
>NA|13|NA|TRBV5-4|TRBJ2-3
CAQARGGTDTQYF
TGTGCCCAAGCGAGGGGTGGCACAGATACGCAGTATTTT
>NA|11|NA|TRBV28|TRBJ2-7
CASTSAYEQYF
TGTGCCAGCACTAGCGCCTACGAGCAGTACTTC
>NA|15|NA|TRBV3-1/TRBV3-2|TRBJ1-2
CASSQDVRINYGYTF
TGTGCCAGCAGCCAAGATGTTCGGATTAACTATGGCTACACCTTC
>NA|16|NA|TRBV14|TRBJ2-3
CASSQATPGVADTQYF
TGTGCCAGCAGCCAGGCGACCCCAGGGGTTGCAGATACGCAGTATTTT
>TRBD2|16|NA|TRBV5-8|TRBJ2-7
CASSFGGGGPTYEQYF
TGTGCCAGCAGCTTCGGTGGCGGGGGACCCACCTACGAGCAGTACTTC
>NA|15|NA|TRBV4-3|TRBJ1-2
CASSPEGMGGYGYTF
TGCGCCAGCAGCCCGGAGGGTATGGGCGGCTATGGCTACACCTTC
>NA|15|NA|TRBV18|TRBJ1-1
CASSPFGGADTEAFF
TGTGCCAGCTCACCCTTTGGGGGCGCGGACACTGAAGCTTTCTTT
>NA|12|NA|TRBV14|TRBJ2-2
CASSQNTGELFF
TGTGCCAGCAGCCAGAACACCGGGGAGCTGTTTTTT
>NA|11|NA|TRBV5-1|TRBJ2-1
CASSREVEQFF
TGCGCCAGCAGCAGGGAGGTCGAGCAGTTCTTC
>TRBD1|14|NA|TRBV5-4|TRBJ1-2
CASSRDSGGYGYTF
TGTGCCAGCAGCCGGGACAGTGGCGGGTATGGCTACACCTTC
>NA|15|NA|TRBV5-1|TRBJ2-5
CASSLIAAIQETQYF
TGCGCCAGCAGCTTGATAGCAGCAATACAAGAGACCCAGTACTTC
>TRBD1|14|NA|TRBV27|TRBJ2-2
CASRRQGSAGELFF
TGTGCCAGCAGGAGACAGGGATCCGCCGGGGAGCTGTTTTTT
>NA|17|NA|TRBV18|TRBJ1-5
CASSPRGTHISNQPQHF
TGTGCCAGCTCACCACGTGGGACACACATTAGCAATCAGCCCCAGCATTTT
>TRBD1|14|NA|TRBV23-1|TRBJ1-1
CASPGQGKNTEAFF
TGCGCCAGCCCGGGACAGGGTAAGAACACTGAAGCTTTCTTT
>NA|16|NA|TRBV11-2|TRBJ2-1
CASSPYRTDSGNEQFF
TGTGCCAGCAGCCCATACCGGACGGATTCCGGCAATGAGCAGTTCTTC
>TRBD1|18|NA|TRBV5-1|TRBJ1-1
CASSSGRQGRNVNTEAFF
TGCGCCAGCAGCTCGGGAAGACAGGGTCGGAATGTGAACACTGAAGCTTTCTTT
>NA|12|NA|TRBV6-5|TRBJ1-2
CASRSQAPGYTF
TGTGCCAGCAGGTCACAGGCCCCCGGCTACACCTTC
>NA|13|NA|TRBV30|TRBJ1-2
CAWSVQGPRGYTF
TGTGCCTGGAGTGTCCAGGGGCCTCGAGGCTACACCTTC
>NA|15|NA|TRBV7-2|TRBJ1-3
CASSPGGGTGNTIYF
TGTGCCAGCAGCCCGGGCGGTGGGACTGGAAACACCATATATTTT
>TRBD1|15|NA|TRBV27|TRBJ2-5
CASSPDRAEGETQYF
TGTGCCAGCAGTCCGGACAGGGCGGAGGGAGAGACCCAGTACTTC
>NA|15|NA|TRBV27|TRBJ2-1
CASSLPRRVNNEQFF
TGTGCCAGCAGTTTACCTCGACGGGTTAACAATGAGCAGTTCTTC
>TRBD1|17|NA|TRBV19|TRBJ2-3
CASRTWTEGQLPDTQYF
TGTGCCAGTAGGACCTGGACCGAGGGACAGCTCCCAGATACGCAGTATTTT
>TRBD1|14|once|TRBV24-1|TRBJ2-7
CATINNRTGGEQYF
TGTGCCACCATCAACAACCGGACAGGGGGCGAGCAGTACTTC
>NA|13|NA|TRBV6-2/TRBV6-3|TRBJ2-1
CASSWIPYNEQFF
TGTGCCAGCAGTTGGATACCCTACAATGAGCAGTTCTTC
>TRBD1|16|NA|TRBV5-4|TRBJ2-5
CASSLAPDRGWETQYF
TGTGCCAGCAGCTTGGCCCCCGACAGGGGATGGGAGACCCAGTACTTC
>NA|13|NA|TRBV5-1|TRBJ2-7
CASAEGRDYEQYF
TGCGCCAGCGCCGAGGGACGGGACTACGAGCAGTACTTC